Listed below are T cell receptor beta chains from one sample, sequenced in a study of T cells of healthy individuals. TCRdb ran MiXCR on the 5' RACE reads and lists one entry per CDR3 protein. This sample has 55,000 to 65,000 distinct CDR3 sequences, with roughly 17% found just once. All receptors derive from a human donor in good health. CDR3s leave out the opening cysteine and the closing phenylalanine or tryptophan. Fields, in order: V gene, D gene, CDR3 protein. The D gene is left open where the match is weak.

TRBV4-3 | NA | ASSQDRLVPDTQY
TRBV4-3 | NA | ASSQERGNEQF
TRBV20-1 | NA | SARGGLSYEQY
TRBV29-1 | NA | SVDRQGSDSPLH
TRBV7-2 | TRBD2 | ASTRPISGGHGLPDTQY
TRBV5-1 | NA | ASSFRGRGSYEQY
TRBV5-1 | TRBD1 | ASRRMTGGLYEQY
TRBV9 | NA | ASSVAFGETQY
TRBV15 | TRBD1 | ATREDRGPVQPQH
TRBV6-2/TRBV6-3 | NA | ASSYLTPRGNQPQH
TRBV6-1 | TRBD2 | ASSELAGGPDTQY
TRBV20-1 | NA | SASFSGDQPQH
TRBV6-1 | NA | ASSEVGGTTDTQY
TRBV4-3 | TRBD1 | ASSQDVELDRGQRNIQY
TRBV20-1 | NA | SARDGVSWSAEAF
TRBV10-3 | TRBD1 | AISEGTGASTDTQY
TRBV12-5 | NA | ASGRSGAQETQY
TRBV12-3/TRBV12-4 | TRBD2 | ASSRDYDNEQF
TRBV7-7 | TRBD2 | ASSPGTSAYNEQF
TRBV6-1 | NA | ASSEFIEYSNQPQH
TRBV5-1 | NA | ASSLSVGAAGELF
TRBV4-3 | NA | ASSQDLVSRVNTEAF
TRBV6-1 | TRBD2 | ASSVLAAGELF
TRBV28 | NA | ASSGVDQPQH
TRBV24-1 | NA | ATSDPGQFTGELF
TRBV3-1 | TRBD1 | ASSGGQAYNEQF